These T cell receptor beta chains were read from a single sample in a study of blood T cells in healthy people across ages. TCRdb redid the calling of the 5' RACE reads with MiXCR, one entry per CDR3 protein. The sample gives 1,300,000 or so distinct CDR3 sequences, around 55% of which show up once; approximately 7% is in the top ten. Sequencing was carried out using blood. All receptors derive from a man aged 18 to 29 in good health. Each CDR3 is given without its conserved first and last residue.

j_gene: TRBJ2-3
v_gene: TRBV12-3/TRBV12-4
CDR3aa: ASREKFVTETSTDTQY

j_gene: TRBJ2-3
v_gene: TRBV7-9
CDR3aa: ASSLPGAQGPDTQY

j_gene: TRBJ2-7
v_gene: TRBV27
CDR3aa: ASRNIPGSAVYEQY

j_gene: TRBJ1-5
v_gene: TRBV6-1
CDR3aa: ASSDQGLGVQPQH

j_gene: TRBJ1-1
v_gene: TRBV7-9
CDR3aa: ASSHPGMNTEAF

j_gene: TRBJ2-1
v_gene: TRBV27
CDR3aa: ASGRSNEQF

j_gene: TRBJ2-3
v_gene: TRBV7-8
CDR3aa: ASSVHRSSTDTQY

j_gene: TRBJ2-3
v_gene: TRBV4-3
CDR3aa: ASSQERGLTDTQY

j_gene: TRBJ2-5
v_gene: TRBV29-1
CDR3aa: SVMMDGEETQY

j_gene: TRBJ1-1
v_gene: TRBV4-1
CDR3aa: ASSHLPGQGLGEAF

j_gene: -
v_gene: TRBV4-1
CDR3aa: ASSQDFQAYGETQY

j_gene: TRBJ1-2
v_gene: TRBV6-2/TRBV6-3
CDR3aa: ASSYLDRAAYYGYT

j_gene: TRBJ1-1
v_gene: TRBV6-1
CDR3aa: ASSDVGMNTEAF

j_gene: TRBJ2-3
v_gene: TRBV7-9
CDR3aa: ASSLGGGILEDTQY

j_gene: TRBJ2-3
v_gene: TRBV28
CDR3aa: ASSLNQGTDTQY

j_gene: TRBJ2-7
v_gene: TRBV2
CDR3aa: ASPKLAGNYEQY

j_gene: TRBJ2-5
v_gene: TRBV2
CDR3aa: ARRETSGRETQY

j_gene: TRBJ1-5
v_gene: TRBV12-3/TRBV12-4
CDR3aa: ASSQGQADQPQH

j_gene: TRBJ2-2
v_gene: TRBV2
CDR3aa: ASASGGASTGELF

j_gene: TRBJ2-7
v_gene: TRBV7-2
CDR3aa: ASSLVSREQY

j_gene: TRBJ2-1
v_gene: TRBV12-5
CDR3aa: ASGWGSVNEQF

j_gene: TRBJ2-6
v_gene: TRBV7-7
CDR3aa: ASSRFSGANVLT

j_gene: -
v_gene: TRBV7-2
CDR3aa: ASSLDYRRRYEQY

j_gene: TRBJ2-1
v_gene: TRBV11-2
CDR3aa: ASSLELGHNEQF

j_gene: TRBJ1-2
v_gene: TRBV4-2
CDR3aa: ASSQPHPTNYGYT

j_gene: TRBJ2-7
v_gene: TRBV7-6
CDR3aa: ASSLDPRHGRDYEQY

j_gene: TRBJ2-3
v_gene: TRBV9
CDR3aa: ASSVVEDTQY

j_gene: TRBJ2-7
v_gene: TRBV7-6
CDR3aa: ASSWGERSYEQY

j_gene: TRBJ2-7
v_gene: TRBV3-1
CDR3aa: ASSPSGARTYEQY

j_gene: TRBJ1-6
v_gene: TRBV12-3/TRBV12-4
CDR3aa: ASSFYNSPLH

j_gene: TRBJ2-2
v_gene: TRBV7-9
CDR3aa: ASSLEAKENTGELF

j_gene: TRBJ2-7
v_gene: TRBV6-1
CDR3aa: ASSGPREPSYEQY

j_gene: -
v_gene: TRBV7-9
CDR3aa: ASSSLAGAYNEQY

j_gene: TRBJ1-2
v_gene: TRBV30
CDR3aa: AWSRRGAYGYT

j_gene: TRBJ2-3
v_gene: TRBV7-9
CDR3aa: ASSSFSGATDTQY

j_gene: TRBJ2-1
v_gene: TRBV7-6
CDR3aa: ASSLEGLAVYNEQF

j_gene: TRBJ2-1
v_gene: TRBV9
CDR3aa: ASGRTSEYNEQF

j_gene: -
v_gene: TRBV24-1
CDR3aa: ATSDLGTSGGPQETQY

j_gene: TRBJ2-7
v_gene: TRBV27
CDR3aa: ASRLSLAGIEQY

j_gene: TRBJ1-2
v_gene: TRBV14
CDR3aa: ASSQEGMGYGYT

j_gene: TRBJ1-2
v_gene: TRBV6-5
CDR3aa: ASSYSLVMGGYGYT

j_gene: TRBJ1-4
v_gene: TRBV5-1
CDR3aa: ASRSYRGNEKLF

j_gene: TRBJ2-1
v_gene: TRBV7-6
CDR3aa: ASSATGTRGTDEQF

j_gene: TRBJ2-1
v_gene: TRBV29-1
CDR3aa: SVGGAYNEQF

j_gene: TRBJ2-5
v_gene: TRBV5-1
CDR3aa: ASSLLGADSQETQY

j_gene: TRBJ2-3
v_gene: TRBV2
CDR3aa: ASSARQGRTDTQY

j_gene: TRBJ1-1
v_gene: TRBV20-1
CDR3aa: SGGERNTEAF

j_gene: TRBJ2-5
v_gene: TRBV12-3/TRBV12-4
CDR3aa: ASLGYQETQY

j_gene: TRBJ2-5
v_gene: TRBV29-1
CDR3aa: SVAGDLQETQY

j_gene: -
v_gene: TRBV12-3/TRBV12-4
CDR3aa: ASRTGTGWYEQY

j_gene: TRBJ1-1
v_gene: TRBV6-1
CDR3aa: ASPERTEAF

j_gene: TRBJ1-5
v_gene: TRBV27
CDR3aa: TSSLAGYSNQPQH

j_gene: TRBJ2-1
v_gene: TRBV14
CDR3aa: ASSLRDIGYNEQF

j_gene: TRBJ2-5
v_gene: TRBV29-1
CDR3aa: SAGLPQETQY

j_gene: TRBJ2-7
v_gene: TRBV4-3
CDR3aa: ASSQGPRDSYEQY